The source of this T cell receptor (beta chain) is a study of vaccination and CD4 T cells after COVID-19. Germline assignment: CDR1 SGHDN and CDR2 FVKESK. V gave up 5 bases and J gave up 6 bases; unmatched junction bases: 9. The CDR3 covers 15 residues. For this clonotype: Its antigen is undetermined.

Treatment denoted: roughly ten-day PBMC culture with coronavirus spike peptide pools or control peptides (ViraFEST assay). CD4+ T cells that came from the unexposed donor were collected before the COVID-19 pandemic (2011-2018). PBMCs, plated at around 1.9 million per well, were grown in the presence of around 10 IU/ml IL-2 and 8.5 to 10 ug/ml peptide pools. Sequenced with the Oncomine TCR Beta short-read assay was DNA taken from cultured CD4+ T cells. Genomic DNA was isolated from cultured CD4+ T cells. Using its own MiXCR run on the PCR reads, TCRdb lists one record per CDR3 protein. Altogether about 4,700 distinct CDR3 sequences are present, around a quarter being singletons, with the ten largest covering around 32%.

The sequenced sample was CD4+ T cells from blood, cultured in vitro. The chain is built from TRBV14 and TRBJ1-1; 10 nucleotides align to TRBD1. This sequence originates from a human donor in good health. The CDR3: CASSDMGQGISEAFF. CDR3 nucleotides: TGTGCCAGCAGCGACATGGGACAGGGGATCTCTGAAGCTTTCTTT.